This T cell receptor (beta chain) appears in the sequencing data of a study of tumor-infiltrating lymphocytes in oesophageal squamous cell carcinoma. MiXCR, applied by TCRdb to the PCR reads, yields one record per CDR3 protein. The sample gives 9,500 to 15,000 distinct CDR3 sequences, 56% of which show up once; about 30% is in the top ten. With regard to this clonotype: Mismatch with germline at one junction end may stem from a read error.

CDR3 length equals 13 residues. This chain connects TRBV5-3 to TRBJ2-1; D possibly corresponds to TRBD1 (6 bases). The J call could be wrong; TRBJ2-7 is a better fit for the DNA end. TRBV5-3 is assigned to the ORF class and has an uncertain function. The source material was esophageal tumor tissue. The sequence came from a female donor with esophageal squamous cell carcinoma. CDR3 nucleotide sequence: TGTGCCAGCAGCTTGGGGGCAGGCGGCGAGCAGTACTTC. It specifies CASSLGAGGEQYF.